This T cell receptor (beta chain) was found in a study of T cells in Graves' hyperthyroidism and ophthalmopathy. Findings and limits, study-wide: Blood also held most thyroid clonotypes expanded beyond 0.001.

For this clonotype: The antigen is undetermined.

TCR beta CDR3 regions were amplified from RNA. The HTBI primer set was used in a first-round RT-PCR of the TCR CDR3. TCRdb recomputed calls from the multiplex PCR reads with MiXCR, one row per CDR3 protein. The table shows about 610,000 distinct CDR3 sequences, with around 15% occurring only once. With 9 bases clipped from V and 8 bases from J, the junction kept 5 bases outside the gene matches. The CDR3 extends over 13 amino acids. The germline CDR1 and CDR2 sequences are KGHDR and SFDVKD. V usage is TRBV24-1 and J usage is TRBJ1-6; 8 bases line up with TRBD1. Sequencing was performed on blood. This TCR came from a woman in her forties with Graves' ophthalmopathy. The CDR3 region has the DNA TGTGCCACCGCCGTGACAGGGGATTCACCCCTCCACTTT. The encoded protein is CATAVTGDSPLHF.